The text below deals with one T cell receptor (beta chain). The sample comes from a study of blood T cell repertoires in COVID-19. Study summary: T cells, B-cell-depleted T cells, or PBMCs supplied cDNA or gDNA.

Profiling relied on immunoSEQ multiplex PCR, and the TCRdb table lists in-frame clones only, not all of them. The repertoire holds roughly 200,000 clones, with about four fifths as singletons. This CDR3 has 14 amino acids. From germline, CDR1 is LGHNA and CDR2 YNFKEQ. Losses at the gene ends were 5 bases for V and 2 bases for J; bases not matched to a gene: 4. The V call is TRBV4-2, the J call TRBJ2-3, with 7 bases matching TRBD2. The receptor's source is a man between 60 and 75 years old with acute or convalescent COVID-19. Sequenced input: peripheral blood. The CDR3 spells CASSDRGDTDTQYF. The CDR3, as DNA: TGTGCCAGCAGCGATCGGGGGGACACAGATACGCAGTATTTT.